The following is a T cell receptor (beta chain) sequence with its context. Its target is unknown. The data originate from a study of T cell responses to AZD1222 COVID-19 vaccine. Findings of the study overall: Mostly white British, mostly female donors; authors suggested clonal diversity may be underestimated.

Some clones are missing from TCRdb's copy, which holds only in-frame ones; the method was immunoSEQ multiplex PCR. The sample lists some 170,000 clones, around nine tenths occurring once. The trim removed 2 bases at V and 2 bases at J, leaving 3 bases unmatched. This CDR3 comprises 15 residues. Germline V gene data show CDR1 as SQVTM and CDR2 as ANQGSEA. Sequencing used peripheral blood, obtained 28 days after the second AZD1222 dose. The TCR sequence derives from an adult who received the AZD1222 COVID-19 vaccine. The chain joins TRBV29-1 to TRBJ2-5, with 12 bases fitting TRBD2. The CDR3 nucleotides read TGCAGCGTTGAACCTAGCGGGGGGGTTCAAGAGACCCAGTACTTC. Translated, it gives CSVEPSGGVQETQYF.